Presented here are 22 T cell receptor beta chains from one specimen sequenced in a study of T cell repertoires in cytomegalovirus infection. MiXCR was run by TCRdb on the reads, yielding one entry per CDR3 protein. The data show 150,000 to 200,000 distinct CDR3 sequences, roughly 27% seen once. The sample taken for sequencing was PBMCs. The receptors originated from a human donor in good health (CMV status not recorded). Some clones in this sample may be carry-over from other donors' samples.

This clonotype has a handful of counts. This chain joins TRBV19 and TRBJ2-5; TRBD1 matches at 10 bases. V lost 6 bases to trimming and J lost 4 bases; unmatched junction nucleotides: 8. The germline CDR1 and CDR2 sequences are LNHDA and SQIVND (reference sequence). This CDR3 comprises 15 residues. The CDR3: CASSKDRGYSETQYF. The CDR3 DNA reads as TGTGCCAGTAGCAAGGACAGGGGGTATTCAGAGACCCAGTACTTC.

This clonotype was picked up a small number of times. The chain has TRBV28 and TRBJ2-7, with 7 nucleotides matching TRBD2. This CDR3 is 13 amino acids long. Per the germline V gene, CDR1 is MDHEN and CDR2 is SYDVKM. The ends lost 5 bases at V and 4 bases at J; junction bases unmatched: 5. CDR3 region: CASSAAGDYEQYF. The CDR3 nucleotides read TGTGCCAGCAGTGCGGCGGGGGATTACGAGCAGTACTTC. The full variable domain, in which reference TRBV28 and TRBJ2-7 provide the parts outside the CDR3, is DVKVTQSSRYLVKRTGEKVFLECVQDMDHENMFWYRQDPGLGLRLIYFSYDVKMKEKGDIPEGYSVSREKKERFSLILESASTNQTSMYLCASSAAGDYEQYFGPGTRLTVT.

V is TRBV30 and J is TRBJ2-2; 8 nucleotides agree with TRBD1. Looked up from germline, CDR1 is GTSNPN and CDR2 is SVGIG (reference sequence). The CDR3 has 14 amino acids. V shed 2 bases, J shed 5 bases, and the junction held 4 bases outside the gene matches. The CDR3 region has the DNA TGTGCCTGGAGTACTACAGGGGGAACCGGGGAGCTGTTTTTT. Translated, it gives CAWSTTGGTGELFF.

The J gene is TRBJ1-1, the V gene TRBV19; possibly TRBD1 for D (5 bases). Trimming took 8 bases from V and 5 from J, leaving 15 bases between them. The CDR3 spans 13 residues. Germline V CDR1 and CDR2: LNHDA, SQIVND (reference sequence). The CDR3 DNA reads as TGTGCCAGTTGCAGGGATAGGGAAACTGAAGCTTTCTTT. Its translation: CASCRDRETEAFF.

The rearrangement links TRBV9 to TRBJ1-2, with D maybe TRBD1 (6 bases). There are 15 residues in the CDR3. V lost 0 bases and J 6 bases, leaving 15 bases between the germline ends. Germline assignment: CDR1 SGDLS and CDR2 YYNGEE. The DNA of the CDR3 is TGTGCCAGCAGCGTAGGACAGGTTGGTCGGGATGGCTACACCTTC. This codes for CASSVGQVGRDGYTF.

There are many counts of this clonotype. This chain joins TRBV7-2 and TRBJ2-3, with no clear D. The CDR3 contains 13 residues. Germline CDR1 SGHTA, CDR2 FQGNSA. V gave up 4 bases and J gave up 3 bases, with 8 bases separating them. For the CDR3, the DNA is TGTGCCAGCAGCTACCCCAAGACAGATACGCAGTATTTT. Encoded protein: CASSYPKTDTQYF. Supplemented by reference TRBV7-2 and TRBJ2-3, the full variable domain reads GAGVSQSPSNKVTEKGKDVELRCDPISGHTALYWYRQSLGQGLEFLIYFQGNSAPDKSGLPSDRFSAERTGGSVSTLTIQRTQQEDSAVYLCASSYPKTDTQYFGPGTRLTVL.

V and J are TRBV6-1 and TRBJ2-7, with D uncertain. The V end was cut by 3 bases, the J end by 3 bases, with 9 bases between. The CDR3 sequence is 13 residues long. Germline CDR1 MNHNS, CDR2 SASEGT. The CDR3 DNA is TGTGCCAGCAGTGACAGCTTCTACTACGAGCAGTACTTC. This gives the protein CASSDSFYYEQYF.

With respect to this clonotype: A much larger clone differs from this one at a single base, so this may be a read error. The conserved final phenylalanine or tryptophan is absent from the CDR3, which likely points to a read error. This rearrangement joins TRBV7-2 to TRBJ2-1, with 10 bases identical to TRBD1. After removal of 5 bases from V and 9 bases from J, the junction contained 10 bases not matched to a gene. The CDR3 consists of 15 residues. Looked up from germline, CDR1 is SGHTA and CDR2 is FQGNSA. The CDR3: CASSLLPGTGAEQFL. In nucleotides, the CDR3 is TGTGCCAGCAGCCTACTTCCCGGGACAGGGGCTGAGCAGTTCTTA.

J is TRBJ2-5 and V is TRBV20-1; D gene ambiguous. Germline CDR1 and CDR2: DFQATT and SNEGSKA (reference sequence). V dropped 5 bases and J dropped 0 bases, with 16 bases sitting between them. CDR3 length: 15 residues. CDR3 DNA: TGCAGTGCTGTCCCCTTCTCCGAGTACCAAGAGACCCAGTACTTC. Translation: CSAVPFSEYQETQYF.

The V call is TRBV4-3, the J call TRBJ1-2; 9 bases map to TRBD1. There are 16 residues in the CDR3. The germline CDR1 and CDR2 sequences are LGHNA and YSLEER. Trimming took 0 bases from V and 0 from J; bases not matched to a gene: 2. CDR3 DNA sequence: TGCGCCAGCAGCCAAGATTGGGACAGGGCTAACTATGGCTACACCTTC. The encoded protein is CASSQDWDRANYGYTF.

In its sample, this clonotype was seen a few times. The rearrangement links TRBV11-2 to TRBJ2-5, with D possibly TRBD1 on 6 matching bases. Trimming pared 1 base from V and 5 bases from J, leaving 11 bases between. Per the germline V gene, CDR1 is SGHAT and CDR2 is FQNNGV. CDR3 size: 14 residues. CDR3 bases: TGTGCCAGCAGCTTAGGGGGGCCCGGGGAGACCCAGTACTTC. Residues: CASSLGGPGETQYF. Looking up the rest from reference TRBV11-2 and TRBJ2-5 gives the full variable domain: EAGVAQSPRYKIIEKRQSVAFWCNPISGHATLYWYQQILGQGPKLLIQFQNNGVVDDSQLPKDRFSAERLKGVDSTLKIQPAKLEDSAVYLCASSLGGPGETQYFGPGTRLLVL.

This clonotype was seen a few times. V and J are TRBV20-1 and TRBJ2-5, with 8 bases identical to TRBD1. Germline loops: CDR1 DFQATT, CDR2 SNEGSKA (reference sequence). CDR3 length: 13 amino acids. V gave up 5 bases and J gave up 4 bases; unmatched junction bases: 6. CDR3 DNA sequence: TGCAGTGCTCGGCAGGGGGCCGGAGAGACCCAGTACTTC. Translation gives CSARQGAGETQYF.

This sequence joins TRBV12-3 or TRBV12-4 and TRBJ1-1; D is uncertain. With 6 bases removed from V and 3 bases from J, the gap between germline ends came to 17 bases. The CDR3 runs to 15 residues. CDR3 region: CASSPGSDGYTEAFF. For the CDR3, the DNA is TGTGCCAGCAGCCCCGGGTCCGACGGGTACACTGAAGCTTTCTTT.

V gene TRBV7-6 combines with J gene TRBJ2-5; D remains unclear. The germline V and J ends were trimmed by 3 bases and 7 bases, with 9 bases remaining between them. The CDR3 runs 12 residues. Germline CDR1 SGHVS, CDR2 FNYEAQ. The CDR3 loop is CASSFSTTTQYF. In DNA form, the CDR3 reads TGTGCCAGCAGCTTCTCGACGACGACCCAGTACTTC.

V gene TRBV6-2 or TRBV6-3 combines with J gene TRBJ2-2; 11 nucleotides agree with TRBD2. After removal of 4 bases from V and 2 bases from J, the junction contained 3 bases not matched to a gene. The CDR3 is 16 amino acids. The V gene's germline CDR1 is MNHEY and CDR2 SVGEGT. DNA for the CDR3: TGTGCCAGCAGTTTTGGGACTAGCGGAAACACCGGGGAGCTGTTTTTT. Protein sequence: CASSFGTSGNTGELFF.

The chain couples TRBV7-2 to TRBJ2-7; 10 bases align to TRBD1. The CDR3 has 14 residues. Germline CDR1 is SGHTA and CDR2 is FQGNSA. Losses at the gene ends were 4 bases for V and 4 bases for J; bases not matched to a gene: 4. The CDR3 nucleotides read TGTGCCAGCAGCTCTGACAGGGGGCCTTACGAGCAGTACTTC. This translates into CASSSDRGPYEQYF.

This clonotype was recorded only once. The CDR3 region is CASSPLQASNYGYTF. The CDR3 DNA sequence: TGTGCCAGTAGTCCTCTTCAGGCCTCTAACTATGGCTACACCTTC. The chain uses TRBV19 and TRBJ1-2; no clear D gene. Trimming removed 5 bases at V and 0 bases at J, with 13 bases between. The CDR3 covers 15 residues. CDR1 and CDR2 (germline): LNHDA, SQIVND (reference sequence).

The V gene is TRBV5-1, the J gene TRBJ2-3; a weak D match, TRBD2 (5 bases). The CDR3 contains 16 residues. Per the germline V gene, CDR1 is SGHRS and CDR2 is YFSETQ. With 0 bases removed from V and 5 bases from J, the gap between germline ends came to 16 bases. The CDR3 sequence is CASSLEGLQRGDTQYF. The DNA of the CDR3 is TGCGCCAGCAGCTTGGAGGGTCTTCAACGGGGAGATACGCAGTATTTT.

This clonotype was observed a handful of times. The V and J genes are TRBV2 and TRBJ1-5, with D unclear. The CDR3 length is 14 residues. The germline gives CDR1 SNHLY, CDR2 FYNNEI. V lost 2 bases to trimming and J lost 1 base, with 6 bases between them. The CDR3 DNA sequence: TGTGCCAGCAGTGAACAGACGAGCAATCAGCCCCAGCATTTT. It yields the protein CASSEQTSNQPQHF.

This clonotype came up many times. This chain joins TRBV7-2 and TRBJ1-4; TRBD1 matches at 9 bases. Germline V gene data show CDR1 as SGHTA and CDR2 as FQGNSA. The CDR3 is 16 residues long. The V segment lost 5 bases and the J segment 4 bases; nucleotides outside the gene matches: 8. The CDR3: CASSLHPGQGNEKLFF. Here the CDR3 DNA reads TGTGCCAGCAGCCTCCATCCGGGACAGGGTAATGAAAAACTGTTTTTT.

The chain recombines TRBV5-1 with TRBJ2-3; 7 bases fit TRBD1. The length of the CDR3 is 21 residues. The V segment lost 4 bases and the J segment 2 bases; nucleotides outside the gene matches: 25. CDR1 SGHRS and CDR2 YFSETQ come from the germline V gene. In DNA, the CDR3 is TGCGCCAGCAGCAAACGATTCCCGGGACCTTACAGGGGAAATCTCACAGATACGCAGTATTTT. This translates into CASSKRFPGPYRGNLTDTQYF.

The sample holds many counts of this clonotype. V and J are TRBV10-3 and TRBJ2-3; D may be TRBD2 (6 bases). This CDR3 is 14 amino acids long. V was trimmed by 8 bases and J by 8 bases, leaving 20 bases between them. The V gene's germline CDR1 is ENHRY and CDR2 SYGVKD. The CDR3 DNA reads as TGTGCCATCTCCCAGGACTACAGTTCGAGTACGCAGTATTTT. This encodes CAISQDYSSSTQYF.